The 20 T cell receptor beta chains below come from one sample, sequenced in a study of regulatory T cells in long-lasting Graves disease. Stated time point: newly diagnosed GD, antithyroid drugs for less than 3 months. PBMC-extracted RNA yielded the TCR library. The authors built TCR beta libraries using iRepertoire HTBI primers and Arm-PCR of CDR3 regions. TCRdb re-called the multiplex PCR reads with MiXCR, one entry per CDR3 protein. The profile covers roughly 610,000 distinct CDR3 sequences, with roughly 16% appearing a single time and around 12% taken by the ten largest. The same sample was also studied in work on T cells in Graves' hyperthyroidism and ophthalmopathy.

The material was peripheral blood mononuclear cells (PBMCs), obtained at new diagnosis, from a patient treated with antithyroid drugs. Receptors originate from a man aged 18 to 29 with Graves disease.

In its sample, this clonotype was seen a few times. V is TRBV7-2 and J is TRBJ1-1, with TRBD1 matching over 7 bases. Germline-derived CDR1 and CDR2 are SGHTA and FQGNSA. This CDR3 has 14 amino acids. Trimming removed 2 bases from V and 5 bases from J; junction bases left unmatched: 5. CDR3 sequence: CASSLLQGETEAFF. The CDR3 DNA reads as TGTGCCAGCAGCTTACTGCAGGGGGAGACTGAAGCTTTCTTT.

The genes are TRBV16 and TRBJ1-4, with D possibly being TRBD1 (5 bases). Trimming took off 2 bases at V and 0 bases at J, with 10 bases between the two ends. CDR3 size: 16 residues. From germline, CDR1 is KGHSY and CDR2 FQNENV. In nucleotides, the CDR3 is TGTGCCAGCAGCCAAGGAGGGGCCGCAACTAATGAAAAACTGTTTTTT. Amino acids: CASSQGGAATNEKLFF.

This clonotype showed up many times. The chain couples TRBV27 to TRBJ1-1, with 9 bases identical to TRBD1. The germline CDR1 and CDR2 sequences are MNHEY and SMNVEV (reference sequence). The CDR3 is 15 amino acids. The trim removed 3 bases at V and 2 bases at J, leaving 4 bases unmatched. CDR3 sequence: CASSFGTGGNTEAFF. The CDR3 DNA is TGTGCCAGCAGTTTTGGAACAGGGGGCAACACTGAAGCTTTCTTT.

This clonotype was picked up a small number of times. One base away lies a much larger clone, so this may be a sequencing read error. The CDR3 ends on some other residue instead of the conserved phenylalanine or tryptophan, so this is likely a read error. The V call is TRBV11-2, the J call TRBJ2-3; 10 bases align to TRBD2. The trim removed 3 bases at V and 0 bases at J, leaving 9 bases unmatched. The CDR3 runs to 18 residues. Germline CDR1 SGHAT, CDR2 FQNNGV. In DNA form, the CDR3 reads TGTGCCAGCAGCTTCCCGGCGCAGCGGGAGGGGAGCACAGATACGCAGTATCTT. It translates to CASSFPAQREGSTDTQYL.

The CDR3 is CSASLSGRPPYEQYF. For the CDR3, the DNA is TGCAGTGCTAGCCTTAGCGGGAGGCCGCCCTACGAGCAGTACTTC. J is TRBJ2-7 and V is TRBV20-1; the match to TRBD2 covers 10 bases. The CDR3 extends over 15 amino acids. Germline CDR1 reads DFQATT; CDR2 reads SNEGSKA (reference sequence). V lost 3 bases and J lost 2; bases outside the gene matches: 7.

The rearrangement uses TRBV20-1 and TRBJ2-7; TRBD1 agrees at 8 bases. V was pared by 5 bases and J by 1 base, with 4 bases of the junction left unmatched. Germline assignment: CDR1 DFQATT and CDR2 SNEGSKA (reference sequence). CDR3 size: 13 residues. The DNA of the CDR3 is TGCAGTGCTTTTACAGGGGGTTCCTACGAGCAGTACTTC. Protein sequence: CSAFTGGSYEQYF.

There are many counts of this clonotype. The V call is TRBV2, the J call TRBJ2-7; tentatively, D is TRBD2 (6 bases). V shed 5 bases and J shed 4 bases, with 18 bases lying between them. CDR3 size: 15 residues. CDR1 is SNHLY and CDR2 is FYNNEI in the germline V gene. The CDR3 nucleotides are TGTGCCAGCAGTACCACCGAGACTAGGAGGTACGAGCAGTACTTC. Residues: CASSTTETRRYEQYF. Using reference TRBV2 and TRBJ2-7 for the parts outside the CDR3, the full variable domain is EPEVTQTPSHQVTQMGQEVILRCVPISNHLYFYWYRQILGQKVEFLVSFYNNEISEKSEIFDDQFSVERPDGSNFTLKIRSTKLEDSAMYFCASSTTETRRYEQYFGPGTRLTVT.

The chain has TRBV19 and TRBJ2-5; D not certain. Germline CDR1 and CDR2: LNHDA and SQIVND (reference sequence). The V end was cut by 5 bases, the J end by 6 bases, with 13 bases between. This CDR3 is built from 13 residues. The CDR3 DNA follows: TGTGCCAGTAGTCCCCCCCCTCGGAAGACCCAGTACTTC. Its translation is CASSPPPRKTQYF. Full variable domain (missing parts from reference TRBV19 and TRBJ2-5): DGGITQSPKYLFRKEGQNVTLSCEQNLNHDAMYWYRQDPGQGLRLIYYSQIVNDFQKGDIAEGYSVSREKKESFPLTVTSAQKNPTAFYLCASSPPPRKTQYFGPGTRLLVL.

This clonotype was seen ten or more times. The CDR3 coding sequence is TGTGCCAGCAGCCCCATCCCTGGGAGGGACACCTACGAGCAGTACTTC. Protein sequence: CASSPIPGRDTYEQYF. The chain employs TRBV11-2 and TRBJ2-7, with a weak D call TRBD2 (7 bases). V was shortened by 5 bases and J by 2 bases, with 19 bases between the two germline ends. Germline V lookup: CDR1 SGHAT, CDR2 FQNNGV. This CDR3 has 16 amino acids. The variable domain in full, completed from reference TRBV11-2 and TRBJ2-7, reads EAGVAQSPRYKIIEKRQSVAFWCNPISGHATLYWYQQILGQGPKLLIQFQNNGVVDDSQLPKDRFSAERLKGVDSTLKIQPAKLEDSAVYLCASSPIPGRDTYEQYFGPGTRLTVT.

As regards this clonotype: Since the CDR3 does not end with the conserved phenylalanine or tryptophan, this likely comes from a read error. The V and J genes are TRBV3-1 and TRBJ2-7, with D tentatively TRBD2 (6 bases). Between the trimmed V and J ends, which lost 0 bases and 7 bases, there was a span of 19 bases. Germline CDR1 is LGHDT and CDR2 is YNNKEL (reference sequence). CDR3 length equals 16 residues. For the CDR3, the DNA is TGTGCCAGCAGCCAAGAGAGCGGGCCCATCTTAGGGGAGCAGTACCTC. This codes for CASSQESGPILGEQYL.

This clonotype was detected ten times or more. At one end the junction does not follow the germline gene, possibly because of a read error. The chain links TRBV20-1 to TRBJ2-3, with D unclear. This CDR3 has 10 residues. Germline V CDR1 and CDR2: DFQATT, SNEGSKA (reference sequence). In nucleotides, the CDR3 is TGCTGTGCTAAAGGCTTTGCGCAGTATTTT. Encoded protein: CCAKGFAQYF.

This clonotype was detected many times. This sequence joins TRBV20-1 and TRBJ2-7; the D is unclear. Per germline, CDR1 DFQATT and CDR2 SNEGSKA (reference sequence). There are 13 residues in the CDR3. V was clipped by 3 bases and J by 4 bases, with 13 bases between them. CDR3 in amino acids: CSARVDLSYEQYF. The CDR3 coding sequence is TGCAGTGCTAGGGTGGATTTGAGTTACGAGCAGTACTTC.

This clonotype was counted a few times. This chain links TRBV7-9 with TRBJ2-1; 9 nucleotides agree with TRBD1. Trimming at V came to 1 base and at J to 5 bases, leaving 12 bases not matched to a gene. The CDR3 consists of 18 residues. Germline CDR1 and CDR2: SEHNR and FQNEAQ (reference sequence). The CDR3 DNA reads as TGTGCCAGCAGCTTAGTCTTTTGGGCGGGACAGGGAAACAATGAGCAGTTCTTC. This encodes CASSLVFWAGQGNNEQFF.

This clonotype was counted at least ten times. The J gene is TRBJ2-1, the V gene TRBV20-1; 9 bases are shared with TRBD2. The CDR3 spans 15 residues. In germline, CDR1 is DFQATT, CDR2 SNEGSKA (reference sequence). With 6 bases clipped from V and 7 bases from J, the junction kept 13 bases outside the gene matches. CDR3 in amino acids: CSAKGASGTYNEQFF. The CDR3 coding sequence is TGCAGTGCCAAAGGGGCTAGCGGGACTTATAATGAGCAGTTCTTC.

This clonotype was counted many times. The chain is built from TRBV7-8 and TRBJ2-3; D possibly uses TRBD1 or TRBD2 (5 bases each). V was pared by 5 bases and J by 2 bases, with 17 bases between. Germline loops: CDR1 SGHVS, CDR2 FQNEAQ. The CDR3 is 16 residues long. DNA for the CDR3: TGTGCCAGCAGCGAGCAAGGGACCCGAAACACAGATACGCAGTATTTT. It is translated as CASSEQGTRNTDTQYF.

A few counts support this clonotype. V is TRBV10-3 and J is TRBJ1-1; TRBD1 aligns across 9 bases. The CDR3 sequence is 16 residues long. Per germline, CDR1 ENHRY and CDR2 SYGVKD. With V trimmed by 2 bases and J by 1 base, 5 bases remained unmatched. CDR3 in amino acids: CAISEPPGQGNTEAFF. CDR3 DNA sequence: TGTGCCATCAGTGAGCCTCCGGGACAGGGGAACACTGAAGCTTTCTTT.

This chain joins TRBV5-1 and TRBJ2-7; D gene uncertain. Germline CDR1 and CDR2: SGHRS and YFSETQ. V shed 4 bases and J shed 0 bases, with 11 bases lying between them. This CDR3 is built from 14 residues. CDR3 sequence (DNA): TGCGCCAGCAGCCCTGTAACCCTCTCCTACGAGCAGTACTTC. As protein: CASSPVTLSYEQYF.

The chain employs TRBV12-3 or TRBV12-4 and TRBJ2-1; TRBD2 aligns across 8 bases. The CDR3 runs 17 residues. The J segment lost 9 bases and the V segment lost 5 bases, leaving 18 bases of the junction unmatched. The CDR3 is CASSTGGGLPGDFEQFF. CDR3 nucleotides: TGTGCCAGCAGTACCGGGGGGGGTCTACCGGGAGATTTTGAGCAGTTCTTC.

Comments on this clonotype: It may be a read error: a sequence one base away is much more abundant. The V and J genes are TRBV2 and TRBJ2-5, with a weak D call TRBD1 (5 bases). This CDR3 spans 13 amino acids. CDR1 is SNHLY, CDR2 FYNNEI, per germline. This chain's CDR3 is CASSAGGQEAQYF. CDR3 coding DNA: TGTGCCAGCAGTGCGGGCGGACAAGAGGCCCAGTACTTC.

In its sample, this clonotype was seen many times. This chain joins TRBV7-6 and TRBJ2-7, with 8 positions matching TRBD2. The V gene's germline CDR1 is SGHVS and CDR2 FNYEAQ. J was trimmed by 1 base and V by 1 base; bases with no gene match: 6. The CDR3 is made up of 16 amino acids. CDR3 nucleotide sequence: TGTGCCAGCAGCTTAGAGGCCAGCGGGGGTTCCTACGAGCAGTACTTC. It yields the protein CASSLEASGGSYEQYF.